Listed below are T cell receptor beta chains from one sample, sequenced in a study of patients and donors after allogeneic stem cell transplantation. MiXCR was run by TCRdb on the RT-PCR reads, yielding one entry per CDR3 protein. The sample shows 390,000 or so distinct CDR3 sequences, approximately 16% of them seen only once. Sequenced input: blood, either unsorted or a sorted T cell fraction (not recorded which). All receptors derive from a human donor who was either an allogeneic HSCT recipient or a stem cell or donor lymphocyte infusion donor (not recorded which). It is not recorded whose cells these are; they may come from a transplant donor. The conserved cysteine and the conserved F or W are not part of the CDR3 here.

TRBV7-9	TRBJ2-7	ASSFDSSYEQY
TRBV2	TRBJ2-2	ASSEADRASGELF
TRBV29-1	TRBJ1-1	SVDTGGGTEAF
TRBV24-1	TRBJ2-2	ATSDPASANTGELF
TRBV29-1	TRBJ2-3	SVILADVSTDTQY
TRBV6-5	TRBJ1-1	ASSYEPVGMNTEAF
TRBV7-8	TRBJ2-1	ASSLDRPNEQF
TRBV9	TRBJ2-5	ASNPGGVGIQETQY
TRBV29-1	TRBJ2-5	SVVLASGTQETQY
TRBV2	TRBJ2-5	ASSGRAGPGTQY
TRBV6-6	TRBJ1-5	ASNPYGSQPQH
TRBV6-2/TRBV6-3	TRBJ1-4	ASARDVPEKLF
TRBV7-7	TRBJ2-7	ASSPPWTATYEQY
TRBV12-3/TRBV12-4	TRBJ1-1	ASSFEKNTEAF
TRBV29-1	TRBJ1-1	SAIMGRIMNTEAF
TRBV7-3	TRBJ1-1	ASSLGRGANTEAF
TRBV5-6	TRBJ1-1	ASSFDENTEAF
TRBV18	TRBJ1-3	ASSPGQGGNTIY
TRBV7-2	TRBJ2-3	ASSQLGAKDTQY
TRBV4-2	TRBJ1-1	ASSLWGAAVSEAF
TRBV28	TRBJ1-1	ASRQTGGPEAF
TRBV6-5	TRBJ1-1	ASSYFGRGRTEAF
TRBV27	TRBJ2-7	ASPLKARGGYEQY
TRBV24-1	TRBJ2-5	ATSDYLPETQY
TRBV10-3	TRBJ2-6	AISESLTVTGANVLT
TRBV2	TRBJ2-1	AGSGGYNEQF
TRBV30	TRBJ1-1	AYYRDREYRAF
TRBV12-3/TRBV12-4	TRBJ1-4	ASSFRGREKLF
TRBV10-3	TRBJ1-4	AIGTSTNEKLF
TRBV18	TRBJ2-5	ASSPSGTGALRGTQY
TRBV6-5	TRBJ2-1	ASRSLINEQF
TRBV5-8	TRBJ2-7	ASSLGRRTGGSYEQY
TRBV9	TRBJ2-4	ASSVRPRDQKNIQY
TRBV3-1	TRBJ1-5	ASSHSITGTGQPQH
TRBV16	TRBJ1-5	ASSQGSDQPQH
TRBV4-1	TRBJ2-1	ASSQDEYLF
TRBV5-1	TRBJ2-7	ASSYTGEEQY
TRBV7-8	TRBJ1-6	ASSQVGAWEPYSPLH
TRBV6-5	TRBJ1-5	ASSSLANSNQPQH
TRBV6-5	TRBJ2-7	ASSYSIFPGTYEQY
TRBV10-3	TRBJ2-7	AISEPKSGGYHEQY
TRBV12-3/TRBV12-4	TRBJ1-1	ASSPQEGTEAF
TRBV2	TRBJ1-2	ASSRTQRQGLYGYT
TRBV21-1	TRBJ2-1	ASSKSNEQF
TRBV6-5	TRBJ1-4	ASSDSGHGPNEKLF
TRBV12-3/TRBV12-4	TRBJ2-7	ASSLVGGGEQY
TRBV4-2	TRBJ2-1	ASSQAGGNEQF
TRBV5-1	TRBJ1-2	ASSRESRYGYT
TRBV20-1	TRBJ2-3	SARSLGQGVADTQY
TRBV2	TRBJ2-1	ASSAQGRVSHNEQF
TRBV20-1	TRBJ2-1	SASQGLAGTSSYNEQF
TRBV4-2	TRBJ2-5	ASSQERGTNQETQY
TRBV12-3/TRBV12-4	TRBJ2-1	ASRRASSYNEQF
TRBV7-9	TRBJ1-1	ASSSPGEGRRTEAF
TRBV7-7	TRBJ2-3	ASSLAGTGLNTDTQY
TRBV7-9	TRBJ1-3	ASSLAGGTGGNTIY
TRBV15	TRBJ2-2	ATSREAVGRLF
TRBV2	TRBJ2-1	AIPRAPGGGNEQF
TRBV19	TRBJ2-1	ASSNRGQGYNEQF
TRBV11-2	TRBJ1-4	ASSPGQGKNEKLF